Listed below are T cell receptor beta chains from one sample, sequenced in a study of beta chain features in type 1 diabetes. Libraries were prepared by immunoSEQ multiplex PCR; TCRdb keeps only in-frame clonotypes and omits some of them. The sample records 630,000 or so clones, over 11% being singletons. Sequenced: naive CD4+ T cells from blood. Source of these receptors: a man aged 18-30 years with type 1 diabetes. CDR3s include the opening cysteine and the closing phenylalanine or tryptophan. A D gene is named only where the DNA matches it firmly. Expanded clones are given a class, and other clones once, few, many or no size at all.

v_gene	d_gene	abundance	j_gene	CDR3aa	CDR3nt
TRBV9	NA	NA	TRBJ2-3	CASSARGNTDTQYF	TGTGCCAGCAGCGCCCGGGGCAACACAGATACGCAGTATTTT
TRBV2	NA	NA	TRBJ1-5	CASRASNQPQHF	TGTGCCAGCAGGGCAAGCAATCAGCCCCAGCATTTT
TRBV23-1	TRBD1	NA	TRBJ1-5	CASSQSILGQGNQPQHF	TGCGCCAGCAGTCAATCGATTCTAGGACAGGGGAATCAGCCCCAGCATTTT
TRBV7-2	NA	few	TRBJ2-5	CASFDGYPEETQYF	TGTGCCAGTTTTGACGGCTATCCCGAAGAGACCCAGTACTTC
TRBV6-6	NA	few	TRBJ1-1	CASSTPRGNTEAFF	TGTGCCAGCAGCACTCCCAGAGGGAACACTGAAGCTTTCTTT
TRBV6-1	TRBD1	few	TRBJ2-3	CASSESLAGGAGDTQYF	TGTGCCAGCAGTGAAAGTTTGGCAGGGGGCGCGGGAGATACGCAGTATTTT
TRBV7-8	NA	NA	TRBJ2-3	CASSSRWADTQYF	TGTGCCAGCAGCTCGAGGTGGGCAGATACGCAGTATTTT
TRBV30	NA	NA	TRBJ1-4	CAWSVRPEEKLFF	TGTGCCTGGAGTGTACGCCCCGAGGAAAAACTGTTTTTT
TRBV9	NA	once	TRBJ2-5	CASSYEGAGETQYF	TGTGCCAGCAGCTACGAGGGAGCGGGAGAGACCCAGTACTTC
TRBV10-3	NA	few	TRBJ2-7	CAIGSGSISHEQYF	TGTGCCATCGGTTCCGGGAGTATTAGCCACGAGCAGTACTTC
TRBV10-3	NA	few	TRBJ2-3	CAISGADTQYF	TGTGCCATCAGTGGGGCGGATACGCAGTATTTT
TRBV7-2	TRBD2	NA	TRBJ2-1	CASSLEVSGGNEQFF	TGTGCCAGCAGCTTAGAGGTATCGGGGGGAAATGAGCAGTTCTTC
TRBV4-1	NA	NA	TRBJ1-1	CASSQEGFEAFF	TGCGCCAGCAGCCAAGAGGGCTTTGAAGCTTTCTTT
TRBV6-5	NA	NA	TRBJ2-7	CASSYRRVVYEQYF	TGTGCCAGCAGTTATAGGCGGGTGGTCTACGAGCAGTACTTC
TRBV5-1	NA	few	TRBJ2-1	CASSLGPGDPNEQFF	TGCGCCAGCAGCTTGGGTCCAGGGGATCCCAATGAGCAGTTCTTC